These 8 T cell receptor beta chains were sequenced from one sample in a study of beta chain features in type 1 diabetes. General observations from the study: Moderately but significantly shorter TCRB CDR3s were found in Type 1 diabetes patients in all four CD4+ subsets.

All of the isolated RNA was reverse transcribed, so expressed TCRB transcripts were sequenced. Generated by immunoSEQ multiplex PCR, the TCRdb table keeps only in-frame clones and is missing some. The table has 350,000 to 450,000 clones, around 13% seen once. No antigen has been assigned to these receptors. Sequenced material: naive CD4+ T cells from blood. These receptors all come from a woman aged 18-29 years with type 1 diabetes.

This sequence joins TRBV7-9 and TRBJ1-5; 9 bases match TRBD1. V was pared by 5 bases and J by 5 bases, with 1 base of the junction left unmatched. The CDR3 is 13 residues long. Germline lookup yields CDR1 SEHNR and CDR2 FQNEAQ (reference sequence). CDR3 in DNA: TGTGCCAGCAGCCGGACAGGGGATCAGCCCCAGCATTTT. Translating gives CASSRTGDQPQHF.

This clone showed up just a few times. The gene calls are TRBV29-1 and TRBJ2-5; no reliable D call. The V end was cut by 6 bases, the J end by 4 bases, with 15 bases between. This CDR3 has 13 residues. Per the germline V gene, CDR1 is SQVTM and CDR2 is ANQGSEA. The CDR3 sequence: CSVYLRLVETQYF. CDR3 DNA sequence: TGCAGCGTATATTTGCGGCTAGTAGAGACCCAGTACTTC.

CDR3 in DNA: TGTGCCAGCAGTTTCGTCAGGGGGGACGAAAAACTGTTTTTT. Protein: CASSFVRGDEKLFF. V gene TRBV27 combines with J gene TRBJ1-4; 7 bases are a match to TRBD1. Germline CDR1 and CDR2: MNHEY and SMNVEV (reference sequence). The CDR3 totals 14 residues. The V and J ends lost 3 bases and 8 bases, in that order; junction bases with no gene match: 6.

The chain is built from TRBV6-5 and TRBJ2-5; 8 bases map to TRBD1. The CDR3 sequence is 15 residues long. Germline trimming cut 5 bases from V and 2 bases from J; bases unmatched to any gene: 7. Germline V gene sequence: CDR1 MNHEY, CDR2 SVGAGI. The CDR3 DNA follows: TGTGCCAGCAGTAAGGGGGACAGGAGACAAGAGACCCAGTACTTC. Translated, it gives CASSKGDRRQETQYF.

The chain links TRBV7-9 to TRBJ2-4; D is ambiguous. The germline V and J ends were trimmed by 1 base and 0 bases, with 13 bases remaining between them. The V gene's germline CDR1 is SEHNR and CDR2 FQNEAQ (reference sequence). There are 17 residues in the CDR3. The CDR3 region has the DNA TGTGCCAGCAGCTTAGGAGGCCAATTAATAGCCAAAAACATTCAGTACTTC. It codes for CASSLGGQLIAKNIQYF.

The chain uses TRBV9 and TRBJ2-5; D is perhaps TRBD2 (7 bases). Looked up from germline, CDR1 is SGDLS and CDR2 is YYNGEE. The CDR3 has 15 amino acids. The ends were cut back, 4 bases at V and 4 bases at J, with 17 bases in the middle. CDR3: CASSPPRGGRETQYF. The CDR3 nucleotides are TGTGCCAGCAGCCCCCCTAGGGGGGGCCGAGAGACCCAGTACTTC.

This rearrangement joins TRBV19 to TRBJ1-5, with 8 positions matching TRBD1. The CDR3 is made up of 13 amino acids. Germline V gives CDR1 LNHDA, CDR2 SQIVND (reference sequence). Trimming removed 7 bases from V and 4 bases from J; junction bases left unmatched: 3. In DNA form, the CDR3 reads TGTGCCAGTACGACAGGGGATAATCAGCCCCAGCATTTT. Encoded protein: CASTTGDNQPQHF.

The chain carries TRBV19 and TRBJ2-3; no clear D gene. Germline V gene lookup returns CDR1 LNHDA and CDR2 SQIVND (reference sequence). This CDR3 is built from 14 residues. Between the trimmed V and J ends, which lost 4 bases and 2 bases, there was a span of 10 bases. The CDR3 reads CASSRDTYTDTQYF. CDR3 coding DNA: TGTGCCAGTAGTAGAGACACCTACACAGATACGCAGTATTTT.